This TCR beta chain originates from a study of T cells expressing NK-cell markers. With the 5' RACE reads reprocessed, TCRdb shows one record per CDR3 protein and no DNA. The sample table sets out a few hundred thousand distinct CDR3 sequences. CDR1 and CDR2 from the germline V gene are MGHRA and YSYEKL. The CDR3 consists of 15 residues. The clonotype originates from a man between 18 and 29 years old in good health. What was sequenced was blood T cells: a sorted CD56 or NKG2C T cell subset, CD4+ or CD8+ T cells, or bulk PBMC T cells (not recorded which). V gene TRBV4-1 combines with J gene TRBJ2-5; TCRdb's D call of TRBD2 is untestable without DNA. CDR3: CASSQFGLRAETQYF.